Listed below are T cell receptor beta chains from one sample, sequenced in a study of T-cell memory formation after mild COVID-19. TCRdb used MiXCR to reprocess the 5' RACE reads, holding one entry per CDR3 protein. Of 40,000 to 45,000 distinct CDR3 sequences in the sample, roughly 9.8% were seen once. The specimen sequenced was PBMCs or a T cell subset sorted from them (not recorded which). These receptors originate from an adult woman who had mild COVID-19 (a few samples of this study predate the infection). Cell type and time point are not known. Both conserved end residues are part of each CDR3. The D gene is left open where the match is weak. Not all rows give a size; the values are once, few, many and, for expanded clones, a class.

CASSFRGKLANWGEQFF	TGTGCCAGCAGCTTTAGGGGCAAACTAGCGAATTGGGGGGAGCAGTTCTTC	TRBV11-2	TRBJ2-1	TRBD2	NA
CASSLASGAPYEQYF	TGTGCCAGCAGCTTAGCTTCAGGGGCACCCTACGAGCAGTACTTC	TRBV7-9	TRBJ2-7	NA	few
CASSFGGAGTETQYF	TGTGCCAGCAGCTTTGGTGGGGCCGGGACAGAGACCCAGTACTTC	TRBV7-2	TRBJ2-5	NA	many
CSVEAPEGREGHEQYF	TGCAGCGTTGAAGCGCCGGAGGGCAGGGAAGGCCACGAGCAGTACTTC	TRBV29-1	TRBJ2-7	NA	many
CSVEDLSGRMNEQFF	TGCAGCGTTGAAGATCTGTCAGGGAGGATGAATGAGCAGTTCTTC	TRBV29-1	TRBJ2-1	NA	many
CASSLSGDQGPQHF	TGTGCCAGCAGTCTCTCAGGCGACCAAGGGCCCCAGCATTTT	TRBV12-3/TRBV12-4	TRBJ1-5	NA	NA
CASSLQGHYEQYF	TGTGCCAGCAGCCTTCAGGGTCACTACGAGCAGTACTTC	TRBV5-6	TRBJ2-7	NA	NA
CASSTPTAGAQETQYF	TGTGCCAGCAGCACTCCAACAGCGGGGGCACAAGAGACCCAGTACTTC	TRBV7-9	TRBJ2-5	TRBD2	NA
CASSVFGTSETQYF	TGTGCCAGCAGTGTCTTCGGGACCTCGGAGACCCAGTACTTC	TRBV25-1	TRBJ2-5	NA	NA
CATRGLAGNNEQFF	TGTGCCACCAGGGGACTAGCGGGAAACAATGAGCAGTTCTTC	TRBV24-1	TRBJ2-1	TRBD2	NA
CSVWENTEAFF	TGCAGTGTTTGGGAAAACACTGAAGCTTTCTTT	TRBV20-1	TRBJ1-1	NA	few
CASSSFLAATYEQYF	TGTGCCAGCAGTTCCTTCCTAGCGGCGACCTACGAGCAGTACTTC	TRBV6-2/TRBV6-3	TRBJ2-7	TRBD2	NA
CASSPLMATGANTGELFF	TGTGCCAGCTCACCACTAATGGCGACAGGGGCTAACACCGGGGAGCTGTTTTTT	TRBV18	TRBJ2-2	TRBD1	few
CASSQDGRVYEQYF	TGTGCCAGCAGCCAAGATGGCAGAGTCTACGAGCAGTACTTC	TRBV3-1	TRBJ2-7	NA	NA
CSAARDTDTQYF	TGCAGTGCTGCCAGGGACACAGATACGCAGTATTTT	TRBV20-1	TRBJ2-3	NA	NA
CASSRQGLNYQPQHF	TGTGCCAGCAGTAGACAGGGCCTAAACTATCAGCCCCAGCATTTT	TRBV2	TRBJ1-5	TRBD1	NA
CATVGPGLVGYTF	TGTGCCACCGTAGGGCCCGGTTTGGTGGGCTACACCTTC	TRBV7-9	TRBJ1-2	NA	few
CASSDSTSGSNEQFF	TGTGCCAGCAGTGACTCGACTAGCGGGAGCAATGAGCAGTTCTTC	TRBV6-4	TRBJ2-1	TRBD2	few
CASSRTDLYEQYF	TGTGCCAGCAGCCGGACGGATCTCTACGAGCAGTACTTC	TRBV5-5	TRBJ2-7	NA	many
CASSSYSGDRNQETQYF	TGTGCCAGCAGCTCTTATTCCGGGGACCGCAACCAAGAGACCCAGTACTTC	TRBV11-3	TRBJ2-5	NA	few
CASSSTGTSGDTQYF	TGTGCCAGCAGCTCAACCGGGACTAGCGGAGATACGCAGTATTTT	TRBV5-4	TRBJ2-3	TRBD2	NA
CASSRTLFGGSYNEQFF	TGTGCCAGCAGCCGAACCTTGTTCGGCGGGAGTTACAATGAGCAGTTCTTC	TRBV3-1	TRBJ2-1	TRBD2	few
CASSRDLGDTEAFF	TGTGCCAGCAGTCGGGACCTGGGGGACACTGAAGCTTTCTTT	TRBV7-9	TRBJ1-1	NA	few
CASSFGRAKLGGYTF	TGTGCCAGCAGTTTTGGCCGGGCCAAACTCGGTGGCTACACCTTC	TRBV12-3/TRBV12-4	TRBJ1-2	NA	NA
CASRAGTVNSPLHF	TGTGCCAGCAGGGCCGGGACAGTCAATTCACCCCTCCACTTT	TRBV5-4	TRBJ1-6	TRBD1	few
CASSYSPGTDTQYF	TGTGCCAGCAGTTACTCGCCGGGTACAGATACGCAGTATTTT	TRBV6-5	TRBJ2-3	NA	many
CASSFIYGEQFF	TGTGCCAGCAGTTTTATTTACGGTGAGCAGTTCTTC	TRBV27	TRBJ2-1	NA	NA
CASSLGGEVKVQYF	TGTGCCAGCAGTTTGGGGGGGGAAGTAAAAGTGCAGTACTTC	TRBV12-3/TRBV12-4	TRBJ2-7	TRBD2	medium-sized
CSARGGRTGGYTF	TGCAGTGCTAGGGGCGGACGAACGGGTGGCTACACCTTC	TRBV20-1	TRBJ1-2	NA	NA
CASSTTGSYTEAFF	TGTGCCAGCAGTACAACAGGGAGTTACACTGAAGCTTTCTTT	TRBV6-2/TRBV6-3	TRBJ1-1	NA	many
CASSSASQTGSETQYF	TGTGCCAGCAGCTCTGCATCTCAGACAGGGTCGGAGACCCAGTACTTC	TRBV5-5	TRBJ2-5	TRBD1	many
CASSQVPYRGETQYF	TGTGCCAGCAGCCAGGTACCCTACAGGGGAGAGACCCAGTACTTC	TRBV14	TRBJ2-5	TRBD1	NA
CASSLTGFVWNEQFF	TGTGCCAGCAGCTTGACAGGGTTTGTTTGGAATGAGCAGTTCTTC	TRBV7-8	TRBJ2-1	TRBD1	NA
CASSFFPAGTDTQYF	TGTGCCAGCAGCTTCTTTCCTGCGGGCACAGATACGCAGTATTTT	TRBV7-9	TRBJ2-3	NA	few
CASSYSTGHTDTQYF	TGTGCCAGCAGTTACTCCACAGGGCATACAGATACGCAGTATTTT	TRBV6-5	TRBJ2-3	NA	NA
CASGMGSISYEQYF	TGTGCCAGCGGGATGGGCAGTATTTCCTACGAGCAGTACTTC	TRBV2	TRBJ2-7	NA	few
CARSTGGIYNEQFF	TGTGCCAGATCCACAGGGGGCATCTACAATGAGCAGTTCTTC	TRBV30	TRBJ2-1	TRBD1	many
CSAPRTGGADTGELFF	TGCAGTGCTCCCAGGACCGGGGGCGCGGACACCGGGGAGCTGTTTTTT	TRBV20-1	TRBJ2-2	NA	NA
CASRAWGASTDTQYF	TGTGCCAGCAGGGCTTGGGGGGCAAGCACAGATACGCAGTATTTT	TRBV11-2	TRBJ2-3	NA	few
CASTLGIDATNEKLFF	TGTGCCAGCACGCTCGGGATAGATGCAACTAATGAAAAACTGTTTTTT	TRBV11-1	TRBJ1-4	NA	many
CASSLDGNSGANVLTF	TGCGCCAGCAGCTTGGACGGCAACTCTGGGGCCAACGTCCTGACTTTC	TRBV5-1	TRBJ2-6	NA	many
CASSLGADYGYTF	TGCGCCAGCAGCTTGGGAGCGGACTATGGCTACACCTTC	TRBV5-1	TRBJ1-2	NA	few
CSVEDESSWYF	TGCAGCGTTGAAGATGAGTCTAGCTGGTACTTC	TRBV29-1	TRBJ2-4	NA	many
CASSLSVDQPQHF	TGCGCCAGCAGCTTAAGCGTAGATCAGCCCCAGCATTTT	TRBV5-1	TRBJ1-5	NA	few
CSARPRVGWKNEQFF	TGCAGCGCCCGACCGAGAGTAGGGTGGAAGAATGAGCAGTTCTTC	TRBV29-1	TRBJ2-1	NA	medium-sized
CASRKDRFTEAFF	TGTGCCAGCAGAAAGGACAGGTTCACTGAAGCTTTCTTT	TRBV27	TRBJ1-1	TRBD1	few
CAISERGPPTDTQYF	TGTGCCATCAGTGAACGGGGACCCCCCACAGATACGCAGTATTTT	TRBV10-3	TRBJ2-3	NA	many
CSAKAGQGSQNEQFF	TGCAGTGCTAAGGCGGGACAGGGGTCTCAGAATGAGCAGTTCTTC	TRBV20-1	TRBJ2-1	TRBD1	many
CASSVDPGGSELAKNIQYF	TGTGCCAGCAGCGTAGATCCGGGGGGGTCAGAGCTAGCCAAAAACATTCAGTACTTC	TRBV9	TRBJ2-4	TRBD2	few
CASSQDLWQSSYEQYF	TGTGCCAGCAGCCAAGACCTCTGGCAGAGCTCCTACGAGCAGTACTTC	TRBV4-2	TRBJ2-7	NA	NA
CASSPATGAYEQYF	TGTGCCAGCTCACCAGCGACAGGAGCCTACGAGCAGTACTTC	TRBV18	TRBJ2-7	NA	few
CASSLAVNSNQPQHF	TGTGCCAGCAGCTTAGCCGTGAATAGCAATCAGCCCCAGCATTTT	TRBV7-8	TRBJ1-5	NA	NA